Below are 18 T cell receptor beta chains sequenced from a single sample in a study of control samples from healthy donors and cancer patients. Clones were sequenced by immunoSEQ multiplex PCR, and TCRdb holds only the in-frame ones, with some missing. This table has more than 90,000 clones, roughly 90% appearing once. The source material was blood. Receptors originate from a man aged 25-45 years in good health.

The chain carries TRBV9 and TRBJ2-3; TRBD2 agrees at 8 bases. CDR1 and CDR2 (germline): SGDLS, YYNGEE. The CDR3 is 17 amino acids. V gave up 4 bases and J gave up 1 base; unmatched junction bases: 11. CDR3 in DNA: TGTGCCAGCAGCCCCTGGGGGCGGGGGGTTGGCACAGATACGCAGTATTTT. It yields the protein CASSPWGRGVGTDTQYF.

The chain couples TRBV11-2 to TRBJ2-7; 8 bases agree with TRBD2. Germline V gene lookup returns CDR1 SGHAT and CDR2 FQNNGV. This CDR3 is 15 amino acids long. V gave up 2 bases and J gave up 4 bases; unmatched junction bases: 7. CDR3 sequence (DNA): TGTGCCAGCAGCTTAATCGGGGGGGGACCTTACGAGCAGTACTTC. It translates to CASSLIGGGPYEQYF.

The V call is TRBV5-5, the J call TRBJ2-1; D call uncertain. The CDR3 sequence is 13 residues long. Trimming pared 2 bases from V and 3 bases from J, leaving 6 bases between. In germline, CDR1 is SGHKS, CDR2 YYEKEE (reference sequence). CDR3: CASSFDNYNEQFF. CDR3 nucleotide sequence: TGTGCCAGCAGCTTTGACAACTACAATGAGCAGTTCTTC.

The chain is built from TRBV5-5 and TRBJ1-5, with 7 bases aligning to TRBD1. The CDR3 has 14 residues. Trimming at V came to 5 bases and at J to 3 bases, leaving 5 bases not matched to a gene. The V gene's germline CDR1 is SGHKS and CDR2 YYEKEE (reference sequence). CDR3 sequence: CASSGQAVNQPQHF. The CDR3 DNA follows: TGTGCCAGCAGTGGACAGGCCGTCAATCAGCCCCAGCATTTT.

This clone came up once. The same CDR3 arises from other DNA sequences in this sample as well. The chain employs TRBV10-1 and TRBJ2-2; D remains ambiguous. CDR3 length: 13 residues. V lost 0 bases and J lost 4, with 3 bases in between. Germline V CDR1 and CDR2: WNHNN, SYGVQD (reference sequence). Written as DNA, the CDR3 is TGCGCCAGCAGTGAGTCGGCCACCGGGGAGCTGTTTTTT. Translation gives CASSESATGELFF.

This sequence joins TRBV2 and TRBJ1-5, with D uncertain. Trimming took 6 bases from V and 3 from J, leaving 9 bases between them. The CDR3 consists of 13 residues. Germline V gene sequence: CDR1 SNHLY, CDR2 FYNNEI. The CDR3 DNA reads as TGTGCCAGCAGATTCTTTGTCAATCAGCCCCAGCATTTT. It codes for CASRFFVNQPQHF.

The J gene is TRBJ1-5, the V gene TRBV29-1, with TRBD1 identical over 10 bases. The germline CDR1 and CDR2 sequences are SQVTM and ANQGSEA. Trimming cost V 6 bases and J 4 bases; bases outside gene matches: 0. CDR3 length: 12 amino acids. CDR3 loop: CSVGQGNQPQHF. The CDR3 DNA reads TGCAGCGTGGGACAGGGGAATCAGCCCCAGCATTTT.

This chain joins TRBV7-9 and TRBJ2-3; tentatively, D is TRBD2 (6 bases). The CDR3 spans 15 residues. Germline V gene lookup returns CDR1 SEHNR and CDR2 FQNEAQ (reference sequence). Trimming removed 5 bases at V and 1 base at J, with 13 bases between. The CDR3 loop is CASSLPGGGTDTQYF. The CDR3 region has the DNA TGTGCCAGCAGCCTACCCGGCGGGGGCACAGATACGCAGTATTTT.

The chain joins TRBV6-5 to TRBJ1-1; D not resolved. Germline values: CDR1 MNHEY, CDR2 SVGAGI. CDR3 length equals 12 residues. Trimming cost V 3 bases and J 8 bases, with 10 bases left between them. CDR3 nucleotide sequence: TGTGCCAGCAGTTATCGGGAGGAGGAAGCTTTCTTT. Translated: CASSYREEEAFF.

This rearrangement joins TRBV12-3 or TRBV12-4 to TRBJ1-2; the match to TRBD1 covers 7 bases. V was clipped by 5 bases and J by 4 bases; unmatched bases: 4. This CDR3 has 13 amino acids. CDR3 sequence reads: CASSPGQPYGYTF. The CDR3 DNA follows: TGTGCCAGCAGTCCGGGACAGCCCTATGGCTACACCTTC.

This chain uses TRBV11-2 with TRBJ2-7; D might be TRBD1 (5 bases). This CDR3 region has 13 residues. CDR1 is SGHAT and CDR2 is FQNNGV in the germline V gene. Trimming pared 5 bases from V and 4 bases from J, leaving 12 bases between. CDR3 DNA: TGTGCCAGCAGCCCAGGGCAGACTTACGAGCAGTACGTC. This gives the protein CASSPGQTYEQYV.

The chain is built from TRBV6-5 and TRBJ1-3, with 8 nucleotides matching TRBD1. This CDR3 has 15 amino acids. V lost 6 bases, J lost 8 bases, and 12 bases stayed unmatched. Germline CDR1 and CDR2: MNHEY and SVGAGI. The CDR3 reads CASRIIGTGEDTIYF. CDR3 sequence (DNA): TGTGCCAGCAGGATTATAGGGACAGGAGAGGACACCATATATTTT.

The rearrangement links TRBV4-1 to TRBJ2-7, with TRBD1 as a possible D gene (6 bases). This CDR3 region has 14 residues. Trimming left V 1 base short and J 1 base short, with 8 bases between. Germline assignment: CDR1 MGHRA and CDR2 YSYEKL. CDR3 sequence reads: CASSQVGASYEQYF. The DNA of the CDR3 is TGCGCCAGCAGCCAAGTGGGGGCTTCCTACGAGCAGTACTTC.

V and J are TRBV5-1 and TRBJ1-6; D is undetermined. The CDR3 loop spans 17 amino acids. Trimming pared 4 bases from V and 1 base from J, leaving 15 bases between. The germline V gene encodes CDR1 SGHRS and CDR2 YFSETQ. The CDR3 region is CASSPQPGGSYNSPLHF. The CDR3 nucleotides are TGCGCCAGCAGCCCCCAACCAGGCGGTTCCTATAATTCACCCCTCCACTTT.

The J gene is TRBJ2-7, the V gene TRBV28, with 8 bases identical to TRBD1. The J segment lost 4 bases and the V segment lost 4 bases, leaving 6 bases of the junction unmatched. CDR3 length equals 14 residues. From germline, CDR1 is MDHEN and CDR2 SYDVKM. This CDR3 reads CASSSRDRLYEQYF. In DNA form, the CDR3 reads TGTGCCAGCAGTTCCCGGGACAGGCTATACGAGCAGTACTTC.

The chain uses TRBV5-4 and TRBJ2-7; D is undetermined. V lost 0 bases, J lost 7 bases, and 5 bases lay in between. CDR1 and CDR2 (germline): SGHNT, YYREEE (reference sequence). The CDR3 covers 11 residues. CDR3 nucleotide sequence: TGTGCCAGCAGCTTGGGGCTAGAGCAGTACTTC. Protein product: CASSLGLEQYF.

This rearrangement joins TRBV15 to TRBJ2-5; no firm D call. Trimming stripped 1 base from V and 0 bases from J, with 9 bases between. Germline values: CDR1 LNHNV, CDR2 YYDKDF (reference sequence). The CDR3 spans 15 residues. CDR3 protein: CATSRGLSNQETQYF. CDR3 bases: TGTGCCACCAGCAGAGGGCTTAGTAACCAAGAGACCCAGTACTTC.

This chain uses TRBV10-2 with TRBJ2-4; weak D call: TRBD1 (5 bases). CDR1 is WSHSY and CDR2 is SAAADI in the germline V gene. The CDR3 extends over 14 amino acids. Trimming shortened V by 6 bases and J by 0 bases, and 9 bases separated the two germline ends. CDR3 in DNA: TGCGCCAGCAGCTCTACAGGAGCCAAAAACATTCAGTACTTC. This gives the protein CASSSTGAKNIQYF.